This T cell receptor beta chain came from a study of cytomegalovirus exposure and HLA in healthy donors (dated by TCRdb to 2016 to 2017). Turning to the overall study: An earlier analysis of roughly 610 of the donors reported approximately 260 Gb of sequence data and about 120 million unique TCR beta sequences obtained from about 179 million T cells. An earlier analysis of around 640 of the donors used high-throughput TCR beta sequencing to judge whether each TCR beta V gene segment behaved as functional or pseudogenic. Of the roughly 390 genotyped donors, 80% to 90% were placed in the genetic ancestry cluster associated with self-reported Caucasian donors. In a later analysis, previously published TCR beta repertoires from roughly 710 donors were re-analyzed and high-resolution HLA genotyping was added so that TCR occurrence patterns could be studied. HLA typing included class I and class II loci at four-digit resolution. Every repertoire in the discovery cohort had been generated on one and the same sequencing platform. In the later analysis, no new phenotypic data were used to find candidate immune exposures; instead, reliance was placed on TCR beta sequences and their occurrence across donors. The number of donors typed differed by locus, with 629-630 for A, B, C, DRB1 and DQB1, more than 500 for DQA1, over 600 for DPA1, and 472 for DPB1. A later genetic analysis used genome-wide SNP genotypes for about 60% of the 666 donors, treating that subset as a discovery cohort. A handful of DR-DQ haplotypes were handled as single units for association and clustering because linkage in the cohort was strong. High-throughput TCR immunosequencing, statistical association of individual TCRs with disease status, and machine learning were combined to predict cytomegalovirus infection status. The study used immunosequencing to profile the T cell repertoires of some 600 subjects and linked those repertoires to cytomegalovirus serostatus. Among over 350 genotyped donors of the cohort, an average of roughly 240,000 unique TCR beta nucleotide sequences were sequenced per donor, 15% to 20% of them non-productive. Donor age, sex, ethnicity and CMV serostatus were collected together with the repertoire data. The study aimed to test whether cataloging public T cell receptors could reveal signatures of past pathogen exposure. Along with the roughly 710-subject first cohort, a separate validation cohort of around 110 different subjects was used. An early release that covered roughly 600 HLA-typed donors contained about 290 gigabases of sequencing data and tens of millions of unique TCR sequences.

General study outcomes and caveats: A further reported finding was that TCR beta sequences accurately predicted the HLA-A and HLA-B alleles for most subjects in the first cohort. The presence/absence analyses assumed that sequencing depth was roughly uniform across donors, and that assumption may not be true. Because the 87-base-pair reads could not distinguish some IMGT-functional V segments, including TRBV6-2 and TRBV6-3, those segments were excluded. A later analysis found that HLA-associated TCR beta chains were more clonally expanded and had lower generation probabilities than equally common non-associated chains. According to a later analysis, most CMV-associated TCR beta chains appeared to be HLA-restricted, and the HLA associations seemed to be driven largely by CMV exposure. Most TCR sequences were observed very rarely across donors, whereas some public TCRs were present in many individuals. According to the authors, the approach could potentially be generalized to other disease states and immunological phenotypes. CMV serostatus was the only immune exposure information available for the cohort. A later analysis associated about 17,000 TCR beta sequences with specific HLA alleles at a false discovery rate of 0.05. HLA typing was unavailable for some donors at each locus, so association tests used only the typed subset. Strong co-occurrence of HLA alleles, especially DR and DQ, made assigning TCR associations to individual alleles difficult. Compared with the roughly 700-donor mean, donors in an Asian-associated ancestry cluster had fewer N-insertions in productive TCRs, according to a later genetic analysis. The classifier was reported to diagnose cytomegalovirus status with high specificity and sensitivity in both the original and validation cohorts. In a later analysis, TCR association rates were found to vary across HLA loci, with the most associated TCRs seen for DRB1 alleles and the fewest for HLA-C alleles. The study listed 150 to 200 TCR beta chains as associated with cytomegalovirus. In this cohort, only TCR beta chains were sequenced, and detectable features were limited by the absence of alpha or paired-chain data. A cluster of highly shared sequence variants was judged likely to be a technical artifact of the sequencing pipeline. Because counts were too low, roughly 17 rarely observed V segments, including chromosome 9 orphons, were left out of the earlier analysis of a few hundred of the donors. A few of the identified cytomegalovirus-associated TCR beta chains were confirmed in vitro to be specific for cytomegalovirus antigens. Linkage disequilibrium might explain the correlated functional status among segregating V segments, but an unknown experimental factor could not be ruled out. A later analysis reported that several top co-occurrence clusters appeared linked to parvovirus B19, influenza, CMV and Epstein-Barr virus. In an earlier analysis of some 500 of the donors, most TCR beta V segments appeared in productive rearrangements about 87% or about 30% of the time, broadly matching IMGT annotations. V-gene and J-gene trimming of TCR beta chains was associated with a missense DCLRE1C variant in a later genetic analysis, and the association was replicated in an independent cohort.

Libraries were built with the immunoSEQ multiplex PCR assay. A mixture of 60 forward primers for TCR Vbeta segments and 13 reverse primers for TCR Jbeta segments was used in the multiplex PCR. Amplification of the CDR3 region of rearranged TCR beta genes was performed with a multiplex PCR assay on genomic DNA. On the Illumina HiSeq System, the amplified TCR beta libraries were sequenced as 87-base-pair reads. For the original study's pipeline: Across the 700 or so repertoires, a later analysis counted 80 million or so unique TCR beta chains, roughly 11 million of which were shared by at least two donors. Raw reads were error-corrected and collapsed into unique sequences with a nearest-neighbor algorithm that merged closely related sequences to remove PCR and sequencing errors. V, D and J gene segments were assigned by aligning CDR3 sequences to IMGT reference sequences. Each retained sequence needed at least a six-nucleotide match to both a V gene segment and a J gene segment. A rearrangement counted as productive if the CDR3 had no stop codons and remained in frame with V and J, and every other rearrangement counted as non-productive. Following IMGT convention, CDR3 was defined as the stretch from the second conserved V-encoded cysteine to the conserved J-encoded phenylalanine. The earlier analysis of more than 450 of the donors excluded sequences that lacked an unambiguous match to a single V gene segment. An earlier analysis of a few hundred of the donors classified V segments as functional when productive rearrangements were above 56.7% and as segregating when the standard deviation between donors was above 5%. A statistical classification framework was built to diagnose cytomegalovirus status from the catalog of TCR beta chain sequences. A later analysis assigned V and J genes by comparing TCR nucleotide sequences with IMGT/GENE-DB human TR gene sequences. The TCRdist pipeline was used in a later analysis to assign CDR3 sequences and most-parsimonious VDJ recombination scenarios. In a later analysis, every TCR beta chain was defined by the combination of its CDR3 amino acid sequence and its V-gene family, and reads without a unique V-gene family were dropped. In a later analysis, around 650 highly shared, low-generation-probability nucleotide sequences were removed to address suspected cross-contamination and a sequencing artifact. For each public chain, a later analysis derived a clonal expansion index from normalized ranks of inferred template counts within each repertoire. Generation probabilities in a later analysis came from a VDJ recombination model fitted to out-of-frame rearrangements, and those results were checked against IGoR. In a later analysis, hypergeometric tests were used to score TCR-TCR, TCR-HLA and TCR-CMV co-occurrence, with a repertoire-size bias correction applied to TCR pairs. False discovery rates were estimated in a later analysis by permuting HLA or CMV assignments 20 times. In a later analysis, co-occurring TCRs were grouped using DBSCAN, with TCRdist sequence similarity added in when clustering inside HLA-allele-positive subsets. Repertoires with fewer than 30,000 or more than 120,000 public chains were left out of co-occurrence clustering, as were five repertoires with anomalous nucleotide sharing. The immuneACCESS repertoire file appears here via TCRdb, limited to in-frame rearrangements. These files lack a portion of the clones; in checked studies, under half of the deficit traces to unresolved V genes, and the cause of the others is not known. That table gives V, J and clone size, and the DNA gave D and trimming. The sample contains more than 80,000 clones, 71% of them found a single time. 2.8% of the sample is in the top ten clones.

Turning to this clone: Its antigen is still unknown. Per-nucleotide qualities are absent, and no much larger clonotype sits a single base away.

The cohort consisted of 650 to 700 healthy bone marrow donors. All cohort members were sampled while nominally healthy, although unrecorded immune exposures were likely present. The donor was CMV seronegative and belonged to the group of 352 seronegative cohort members. Each donor provided a peripheral blood sample, and peripheral blood mononuclear cells were used for TCR beta sequencing. Genomic DNA extraction from the blood cell samples was performed with the Qiagen DNeasy Blood Extraction Kit. The CDR3 measures 16 amino acids from cysteine to phenylalanine. The DNA shown is the 48-base CDR3, in frame from base 1. CDR1 SGHNT and CDR2 YYREEE were looked up in the germline V gene (reference sequence). At the junction V is shortened by 3 bases and J by 0 bases; bases outside the gene matches: 5.

The specimen was PBMCs. The receptor comes from a female donor in good health and CMV-seronegative. The chain employs TRBV5-4 and TRBJ1-3, with TRBD1 matching 8 junction bases. The CDR3 corresponds to CASSSGTGPSGNTIYF. The DNA sequence reads TGTGCCAGCAGCTCGGGGACAGGCCCCTCTGGAAACACCATATATTTT.